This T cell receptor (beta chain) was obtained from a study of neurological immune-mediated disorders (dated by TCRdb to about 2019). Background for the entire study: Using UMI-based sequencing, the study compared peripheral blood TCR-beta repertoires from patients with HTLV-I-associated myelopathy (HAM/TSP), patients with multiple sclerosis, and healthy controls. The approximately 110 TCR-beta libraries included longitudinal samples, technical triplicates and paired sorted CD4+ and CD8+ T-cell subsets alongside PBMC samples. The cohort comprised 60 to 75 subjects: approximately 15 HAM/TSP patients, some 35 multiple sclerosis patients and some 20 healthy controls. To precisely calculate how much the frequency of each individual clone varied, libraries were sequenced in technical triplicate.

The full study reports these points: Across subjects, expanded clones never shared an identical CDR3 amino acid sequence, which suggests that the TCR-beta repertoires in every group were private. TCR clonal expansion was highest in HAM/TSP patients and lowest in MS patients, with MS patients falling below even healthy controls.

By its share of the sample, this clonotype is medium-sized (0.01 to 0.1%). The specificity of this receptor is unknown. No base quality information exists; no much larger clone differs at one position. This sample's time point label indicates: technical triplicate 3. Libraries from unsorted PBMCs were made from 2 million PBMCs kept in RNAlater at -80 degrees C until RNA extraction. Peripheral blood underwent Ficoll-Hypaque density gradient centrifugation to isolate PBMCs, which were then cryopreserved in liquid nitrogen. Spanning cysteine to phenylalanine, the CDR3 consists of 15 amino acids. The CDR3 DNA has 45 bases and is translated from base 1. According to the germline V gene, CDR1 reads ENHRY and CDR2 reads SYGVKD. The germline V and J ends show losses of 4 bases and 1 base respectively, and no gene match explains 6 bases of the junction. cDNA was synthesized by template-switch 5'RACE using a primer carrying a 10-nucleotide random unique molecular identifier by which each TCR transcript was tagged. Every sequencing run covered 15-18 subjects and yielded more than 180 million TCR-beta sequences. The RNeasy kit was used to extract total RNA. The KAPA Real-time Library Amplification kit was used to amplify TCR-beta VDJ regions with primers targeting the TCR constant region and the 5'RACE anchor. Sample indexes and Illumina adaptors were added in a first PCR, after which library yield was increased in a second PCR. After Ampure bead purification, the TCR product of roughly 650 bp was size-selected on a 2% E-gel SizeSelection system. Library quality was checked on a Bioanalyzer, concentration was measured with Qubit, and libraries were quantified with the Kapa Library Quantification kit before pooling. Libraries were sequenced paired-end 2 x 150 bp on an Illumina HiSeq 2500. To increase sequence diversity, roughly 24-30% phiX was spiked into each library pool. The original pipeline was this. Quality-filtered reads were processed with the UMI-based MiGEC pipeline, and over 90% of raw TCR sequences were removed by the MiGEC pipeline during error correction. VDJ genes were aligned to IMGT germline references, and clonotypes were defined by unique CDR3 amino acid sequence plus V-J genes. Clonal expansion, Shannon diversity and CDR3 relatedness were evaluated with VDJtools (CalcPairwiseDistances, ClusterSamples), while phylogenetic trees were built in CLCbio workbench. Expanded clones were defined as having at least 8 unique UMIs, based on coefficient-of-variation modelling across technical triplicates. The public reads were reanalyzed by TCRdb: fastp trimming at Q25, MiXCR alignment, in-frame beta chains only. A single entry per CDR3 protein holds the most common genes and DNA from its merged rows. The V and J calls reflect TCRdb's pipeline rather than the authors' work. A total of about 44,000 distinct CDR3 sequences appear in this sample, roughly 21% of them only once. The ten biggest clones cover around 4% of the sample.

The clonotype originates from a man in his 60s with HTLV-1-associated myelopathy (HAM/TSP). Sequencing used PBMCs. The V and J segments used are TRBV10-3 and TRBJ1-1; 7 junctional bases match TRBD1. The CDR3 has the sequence CAISGRQGPNTEAFF. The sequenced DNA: TGTGCCATCAGTGGACGACAGGGACCGAACACTGAAGCTTTCTTT.